These 9 T cell receptor beta chains originate from one sample sequenced in a study of blood T cell repertoires in COVID-19. Only in-frame clones appear in the TCRdb table, and some are missing; sequencing was by immunoSEQ multiplex PCR. The data contain 200,000 to 250,000 clones, just over 85% of them singletons. The specimen sequenced was peripheral blood. These TCRs come from a man younger than 35 with active or convalescent COVID-19.

V usage is TRBV28 and J usage is TRBJ1-5, with a tentative D call TRBD1 (5 bases). Germline lookup yields CDR1 MDHEN and CDR2 SYDVKM. V lost 2 bases, J lost 6 bases, and 20 bases lay in between. This CDR3 spans 17 amino acids. CDR3 residues: CASSLEWGETWAQPQHF. The CDR3 nucleotides read TGTGCCAGCAGTTTAGAGTGGGGGGAGACTTGGGCTCAGCCCCAGCATTTT.

The rearrangement uses TRBV3-1 (or the pseudogene TRBV3-2) and TRBJ2-7; TRBD1 matches 10 bases. The CDR3 is 17 residues long. V shed 3 bases and J 7 bases; nucleotides not matched to a gene: 15. Germline lookup yields CDR1 LGHDT and CDR2 YNNKEL (reference sequence). This CDR3 reads CASSHFPPRDRGWEQYF. The CDR3 DNA follows: TGTGCCAGCAGCCATTTCCCCCCGCGGGACAGGGGTTGGGAGCAGTACTTC.

This clone was observed once. The chain carries TRBV5-1 and TRBJ2-2; 7 positions agree with TRBD1. Trimming at V came to 4 bases and at J to 4 bases, leaving 10 bases not matched to a gene. There are 16 residues in the CDR3. CDR1 and CDR2 (germline): SGHRS, YFSETQ. CDR3 residues: CASSLESYRGTGELFF. As DNA, the CDR3 is TGCGCCAGCAGCCTAGAATCGTACAGGGGCACCGGGGAGCTGTTTTTT. The full variable domain, its missing parts supplied by reference TRBV5-1 and TRBJ2-2, is KAGVTQTPRYLIKTRGQQVTLSCSPISGHRSVSWYQQTPGQGLQFLFEYFSETQRNKGNFPGRFSGRQFSNSRSEMNVSTLELGDSALYLCASSLESYRGTGELFFGEGSRLTVL.

This clone was picked up one time. The chain links TRBV2 to TRBJ2-7; 7 bases line up with TRBD2. V lost 4 bases to trimming and J lost 2 bases; unmatched junction nucleotides: 8. The germline CDR1 and CDR2 sequences are SNHLY and FYNNEI. The CDR3 loop spans 15 amino acids. The CDR3 reads CASSVWLAEPYEQYF. The CDR3 DNA follows: TGTGCCAGCAGTGTTTGGCTAGCGGAACCCTACGAGCAGTACTTC.

V and J are TRBV7-9 and TRBJ2-1; 8 nucleotides line up with TRBD2. This CDR3 spans 18 amino acids. Trimming removed 5 bases from V and 8 bases from J; junction bases left unmatched: 20. Germline V CDR1 and CDR2: SEHNR, FQNEAQ (reference sequence). The CDR3 sequence is CASSRWEGSSGSSDEQFF. In DNA form, the CDR3 reads TGTGCCAGCAGCCGATGGGAAGGGTCTAGCGGGTCCTCTGATGAGCAGTTCTTC.

This CDR3 is CASSHTPGGANYGYTF. CDR3 nucleotides: TGTGCCAGCAGCCATACACCGGGGGGAGCTAACTATGGCTACACCTTC. The chain recombines TRBV3-1 (or the pseudogene TRBV3-2) with TRBJ1-2; D is possibly TRBD1 (5 bases). Trimming removed 3 bases from V and 0 bases from J, with 14 bases in between. Germline CDR1 and CDR2: LGHDT and YNNKEL (reference sequence). The CDR3 totals 16 residues.

The J gene is TRBJ1-2, the V gene TRBV6-5; 7 bases are shared with TRBD1. This CDR3 has 12 residues. CDR1 is MNHEY and CDR2 is SVGAGI in the germline V gene. The ends lost 7 bases at V and 2 bases at J; junction bases unmatched: 1. DNA for the CDR3: TGTGCCAGCAAACAGGGGAACTATGGCTACACCTTC. Residues: CASKQGNYGYTF.

The rearrangement joins TRBV21-1 to TRBJ2-2; the table's D call of TRBD2 was not tested on the DNA. TRBV21-1 is annotated as a pseudogene. The CDR3 totals 17 residues. CDR3 DNA sequence: TGTGCCAGCAGCCCACGTATAATAAGCGCGAACACCGGGGAGCTGTTTTTT. Translated, it gives CASSPRIISANTGELFF.

The J gene is TRBJ1-2, the V gene TRBV7-2; no firm D call. Trimming shortened V by 0 bases and J by 7 bases, and 12 bases separated the two germline ends. From germline, CDR1 is SGHTA and CDR2 FQGNSA. There are 14 residues in the CDR3. CDR3 DNA sequence: TGTGCCAGCAGCTTAGCTGGAGGAGTAGGTGGCTACACCTTC. This encodes CASSLAGGVGGYTF.